This T cell receptor (beta chain) appears in the sequencing data of a study of blood T cell repertoires in COVID-19. Trimming stripped 0 bases from V and 2 bases from J, with 7 bases between. The CDR3 consists of 14 residues. Germline values: CDR1 KGHSY, CDR2 FQNENV. Measured with immunoSEQ multiplex PCR; TCRdb has only the in-frame clones, and not every one. The sample includes about 12,000 clones, 70% to 75% of them seen just once. The chain employs TRBV16 and TRBJ2-5, with D possibly TRBD2 on 5 matching bases. The receptor was isolated from a man aged 60 to 69 with COVID-19, enrolled during active disease. Sample: peripheral blood. This CDR3 is CASSQSREQETQYF. CDR3 DNA: TGTGCCAGCAGCCAATCACGGGAACAAGAGACCCAGTACTTC.